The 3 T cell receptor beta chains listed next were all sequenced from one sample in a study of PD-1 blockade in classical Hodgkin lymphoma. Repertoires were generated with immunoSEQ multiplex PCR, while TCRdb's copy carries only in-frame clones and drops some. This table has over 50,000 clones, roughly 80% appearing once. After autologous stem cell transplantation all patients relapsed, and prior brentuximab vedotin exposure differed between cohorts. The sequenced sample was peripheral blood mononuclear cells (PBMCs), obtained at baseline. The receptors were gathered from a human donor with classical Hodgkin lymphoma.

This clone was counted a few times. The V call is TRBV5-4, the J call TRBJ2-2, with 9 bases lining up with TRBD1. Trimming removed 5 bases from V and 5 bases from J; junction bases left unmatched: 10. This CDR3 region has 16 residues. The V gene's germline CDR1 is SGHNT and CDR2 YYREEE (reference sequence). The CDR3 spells CASRSRDRALTGELFF. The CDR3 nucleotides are TGTGCCAGCAGGAGCCGGGACAGGGCTCTGACCGGGGAGCTGTTTTTT.

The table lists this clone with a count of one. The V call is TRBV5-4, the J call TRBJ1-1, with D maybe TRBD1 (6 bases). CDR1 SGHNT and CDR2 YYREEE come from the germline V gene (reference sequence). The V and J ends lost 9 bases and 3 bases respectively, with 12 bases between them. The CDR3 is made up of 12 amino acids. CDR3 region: CATRQDHTEAFF. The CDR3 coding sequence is TGTGCCACCCGACAGGACCACACTGAAGCTTTCTTT.

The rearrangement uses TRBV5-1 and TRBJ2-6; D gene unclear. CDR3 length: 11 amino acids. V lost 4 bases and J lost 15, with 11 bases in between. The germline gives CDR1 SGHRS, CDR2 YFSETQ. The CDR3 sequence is CASSEAVDLTF. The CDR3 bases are TGCGCCAGCAGCGAGGCAGTGGACCTGACTTTC.